The 22 T cell receptor beta chains listed next were all sequenced from one sample in a study of blood T cell repertoires in COVID-19 (dated by TCRdb to the early 2020s). Library generation was performed with the immunoSEQ multiplex PCR assay. This is the immuneACCESS table as TCRdb keeps it, with only in-frame sequences that have V and J called. A part of the clones is gone; compared with another copy, unresolved V genes explain less than half, and the rest is unexplained. This sample has 110,000 or so clones in its table, and 80% to 90% of those were observed once. The ten largest clones take up 3.4% of the sample. The sample was peripheral blood. These receptors came from a man in his forties with acute or convalescent COVID-19.

V gene TRBV7-8 combines with J gene TRBJ1-2, with a possible D match to TRBD1 (6 bases). The CDR3 sequence is 14 residues long. With 1 base removed from V and 4 bases from J, the gap between germline ends came to 10 bases. From germline, CDR1 is SGHVS and CDR2 FQNEAQ. As DNA, the CDR3 is TGTGCCAGCAGCTTAGACAGGGCCCTCTATGGCTACACCTTC. This gives the protein CASSLDRALYGYTF. Looking up the rest from reference TRBV7-8 and TRBJ1-2 gives the full variable domain: GAGVSQSPRYKVAKRGQDVALRCDPISGHVSLFWYQQALGQGPEFLTYFQNEAQLDKSGLPSDRFFAERPEGSVSTLKIQRTQQEDSAVYLCASSLDRALYGYTFGSGTRLTVV.

The chain uses TRBV18 and TRBJ1-4, with D possibly being TRBD1 (5 bases). Per germline, CDR1 KGHSH and CDR2 LQKENI. The CDR3 runs 15 residues. Trimming removed 2 bases from V and 5 bases from J, with 12 bases in between. The CDR3 reads CASSPLSAGNEKLFF. CDR3 bases: TGTGCCAGCTCACCATTATCGGCAGGGAATGAAAAACTGTTTTTT. The full variable domain, its missing parts supplied by reference TRBV18 and TRBJ1-4, is NAGVMQNPRHLVRRRGQEARLRCSPMKGHSHVYWYRQLPEEGLKFMVYLQKENIIDESGMPKERFSAEFPKEGPSILRIQQVVRGDSAAYFCASSPLSAGNEKLFFGSGTQLSVL.

With regard to this clone: The sample carries other DNA sequences with the same CDR3. V is TRBV5-6 and J is TRBJ1-6; D is perhaps TRBD1 (5 bases). Germline-derived CDR1 and CDR2 are SGHDT and YYEEEE. Between the trimmed V and J ends, which lost 0 bases and 3 bases, there was a span of 7 bases. CDR3 size: 15 residues. The CDR3 nucleotides read TGTGCCAGCAGCTTGGACGGGGGCTATAATTCACCCCTCCACTTT. It encodes CASSLDGGYNSPLHF.

The chain carries TRBV24-1 and TRBJ1-1, with D uncertain. The CDR3 spans 14 residues. The germline V and J ends were trimmed by 3 bases and 3 bases, with 10 bases remaining between them. Germline CDR1 is KGHDR and CDR2 is SFDVKD. CDR3 region: CATSDGDWDTEAFF. The DNA for the CDR3 is TGTGCCACCAGTGATGGAGACTGGGACACTGAAGCTTTCTTT.

The CDR3 DNA reads as TGTGCCAGCTCACGAGATAGCTGGGGCCTCTACGAGCAGTACTTC. Encoded protein: CASSRDSWGLYEQYF. V is TRBV18 and J is TRBJ2-7, with D perhaps TRBD1 (5 bases). The CDR3 consists of 15 residues. Per the germline V gene, CDR1 is KGHSH and CDR2 is LQKENI. V was shortened by 4 bases and J by 3 bases, with 16 bases between the two germline ends.

The chain has TRBV7-2 and TRBJ2-2; TRBD1 is a possible D gene (6 bases). The CDR3 extends over 14 amino acids. Trimming took off 2 bases at V and 4 bases at J, with 8 bases between the two ends. Germline CDR1 is SGHTA and CDR2 is FQGNSA. The CDR3 loop is CASSLLGATGELFF. The CDR3 region has the DNA TGTGCCAGCAGCTTACTGGGGGCCACCGGGGAGCTGTTTTTT. Full variable domain (outside the CDR3, taken from reference TRBV7-2 and TRBJ2-2): GAGVSQSPSNKVTEKGKDVELRCDPISGHTALYWYRQSLGQGLEFLIYFQGNSAPDKSGLPSDRFSAERTGGSVSTLTIQRTQQEDSAVYLCASSLLGATGELFFGEGSRLTVL.

This chain uses TRBV6-5 with TRBJ2-2; 10 positions match TRBD2. CDR3 size: 14 residues. V lost 7 bases and J lost 6; bases outside the gene matches: 5. Germline V gene sequence: CDR1 MNHEY, CDR2 SVGAGI. For the CDR3, the DNA is TGTGCCAGCAAACGGACTAGCGGATCCGGGGAGCTGTTTTTT. This sequence encodes CASKRTSGSGELFF.

The V call is TRBV9, the J call TRBJ1-1; D not resolved. V shed 3 bases and J shed 7 bases, with 16 bases lying between them. The germline V gene encodes CDR1 SGDLS and CDR2 YYNGEE. The CDR3 sequence is 14 residues long. The CDR3: CASSGGGVGFEAFF. The CDR3 nucleotides are TGTGCCAGCAGCGGAGGCGGGGTCGGGTTTGAAGCTTTCTTT.

The chain uses TRBV2 and TRBJ2-1; TRBD2 matches 15 bases. The CDR3 contains 15 residues. V gave up 8 bases and J gave up 6 bases; unmatched junction bases: 5. The germline V gene has CDR1 SNHLY and CDR2 FYNNEI. This CDR3 is CASDQGLAGGNEQFF. The CDR3 coding sequence is TGTGCCAGCGATCAGGGACTAGCGGGGGGCAATGAGCAGTTCTTC.

The chain has TRBV6-2 or TRBV6-3 and TRBJ1-1, with no clear D. Trimming took 0 bases from V and 7 from J, leaving 9 bases between them. The CDR3 is made up of 13 amino acids. From germline, CDR1 is MNHEY and CDR2 SVGEGT. The CDR3 coding sequence is TGTGCCAGCAGTTACTCACAAAGAATTGAAGCTTTCTTT. Protein sequence: CASSYSQRIEAFF.

The CDR3 DNA reads TGCGCCAGCAGCTTAGGGACAGGGCCCGAGAATGAGCAGTTCTTC. Translation gives CASSLGTGPENEQFF. The V call is TRBV5-1, the J call TRBJ2-1; 9 bases map to TRBD1. The J segment lost 7 bases and the V segment lost 2 bases, leaving 7 bases of the junction unmatched. CDR3 size: 15 residues. The V gene's germline CDR1 is SGHRS and CDR2 YFSETQ.

This clone was seen a handful of times. DNA of the CDR3: TGCGCCAGCAGCCTTAATACAGGGAACGGCGAGCAGTACTTC. This translates into CASSLNTGNGEQYF. The rearrangement joins TRBV4-1 to TRBJ2-7, with a possible D match to TRBD1 (6 bases). The CDR3 is 14 residues long. Per germline, CDR1 MGHRA and CDR2 YSYEKL. Trimming pared 4 bases from V and 6 bases from J, leaving 16 bases between.

In this sample, this clone turned up a few times. This CDR3 reads CASSQNRGGTYEQYF. CDR3 sequence (DNA): TGTGCCAGCAGCCAAAACAGGGGAGGTACCTACGAGCAGTACTTC. V usage is TRBV7-9 and J usage is TRBJ2-7; perhaps TRBD1 as D (7 bases). Trimming shortened V by 5 bases and J by 2 bases, and 16 bases separated the two germline ends. Germline CDR1 is SEHNR and CDR2 is FQNEAQ (reference sequence). The CDR3 has 15 amino acids.

This chain joins TRBV9 and TRBJ1-1; 10 bases are shared with TRBD1. Trimming at V came to 2 bases and at J to 4 bases, leaving 8 bases not matched to a gene. The germline gives CDR1 SGDLS, CDR2 YYNGEE. The CDR3 covers 16 residues. In DNA form, the CDR3 reads TGTGCCAGCAGCGTCTCTTTCGGGACAGGGGTCACTGAAGCTTTCTTT. Its protein is CASSVSFGTGVTEAFF.

The rearrangement links TRBV24-1 to TRBJ2-5, with 13 bases matching TRBD2. The germline V gene has CDR1 KGHDR and CDR2 SFDVKD. This CDR3 region has 15 residues. V trimming: 4 bases; J trimming: 4 bases; junction bases outside the gene matches: 2. CDR3 nucleotides: TGTGCCACCAGTGAAACTAGCGGGGGGGTAGAGACCCAGTACTTC. Protein: CATSETSGGVETQYF.

The chain uses TRBV6-5 and TRBJ1-4; D gene unclear. V was cut by 0 bases and J by 10 bases, with 6 bases left in between. This CDR3 contains 12 residues. The germline V gene encodes CDR1 MNHEY and CDR2 SVGAGI. CDR3 in amino acids: CASSYSSGKLFF. The CDR3 DNA is TGTGCCAGCAGTTACTCTTCCGGAAAACTGTTTTTT.

V and J are TRBV29-1 and TRBJ2-6; perhaps TRBD2 as D (6 bases). The V end was cut by 0 bases, the J end by 5 bases, with 14 bases between. CDR1 is SQVTM and CDR2 is ANQGSEA in the germline V gene. The CDR3 is made up of 16 amino acids. The CDR3 loop reads CSVEERQGLWANVLTF. CDR3 in DNA: TGCAGCGTTGAAGAAAGGCAGGGACTCTGGGCCAACGTCCTGACTTTC.

The chain carries TRBV30 and TRBJ1-3; D unclear. Trimming stripped 1 base from V and 0 bases from J, with 7 bases between. Germline CDR1 reads GTSNPN; CDR2 reads SVGIG (reference sequence). This CDR3 is 14 amino acids long. The CDR3 DNA is TGTGCCTGGAGTGCCAGTTACTCTGGAAACACCATATATTTT. Protein: CAWSASYSGNTIYF.

This clone was recorded once. The chain couples TRBV30 to TRBJ1-2; TRBD1 is a possible D gene (5 bases). Trimming cost V 6 bases and J 8 bases, with 19 bases left between them. The CDR3 sequence is 13 residues long. Per the germline V gene, CDR1 is GTSNPN and CDR2 is SVGIG (reference sequence). The CDR3 DNA follows: TGTGCCTGCCAAAGCAACCGGGACTGGGGCTACACCTTC. As protein: CACQSNRDWGYTF.

The rearrangement uses TRBV6-5 and TRBJ2-7; D is perhaps TRBD2 (6 bases). Germline V CDR1 and CDR2: MNHEY, SVGAGI. The CDR3 has 15 residues. Trimming removed 2 bases from V and 2 bases from J, with 13 bases in between. The CDR3 nucleotides read TGTGCCAGCAGTTACCCGCGGGACGGGACCTACGAGCAGTACTTC. Protein sequence: CASSYPRDGTYEQYF.

This chain links TRBV5-5 with TRBJ1-5; D unclear. The germline V gene encodes CDR1 SGHKS and CDR2 YYEKEE (reference sequence). This CDR3 is built from 16 residues. V lost 7 bases and J 0 bases, leaving 17 bases between the germline ends. The chain's CDR3 is CASGLSAGYSNQPQHF. DNA of the CDR3: TGTGCCAGCGGACTGTCGGCCGGTTATAGCAATCAGCCCCAGCATTTT. The variable domain in full, completed from reference TRBV5-5 and TRBJ1-5, reads DAGVTQSPTHLIKTRGQQVTLRCSPISGHKSVSWYQQVLGQGPQFIFQYYEKEERGRGNFPDRFSARQFPNYSSELNVNALLLGDSALYLCASGLSAGYSNQPQHFGDGTRLSIL.

The chain carries TRBV5-1 and TRBJ2-3, with D possibly being TRBD1 (6 bases). V was cut by 7 bases and J by 3 bases, with 24 bases left in between. CDR1 and CDR2 (germline): SGHRS, YFSETQ. The CDR3 loop spans 17 amino acids. The CDR3 DNA is TGCGCCAGCCTCATTGGGGACACCCCTCGAGGGACAGATACGCAGTATTTT. Its translation is CASLIGDTPRGTDTQYF.